This T cell receptor beta chain was observed in a study of Graves' ophthalmopathy and Graves' hyperthyroidism. This CDR3 has 12 residues. Germline loops: CDR1 SGHDT, CDR2 YYEEEE. With 1 base removed from V and 10 bases from J, the gap between germline ends came to 11 bases. Amplification of TCR beta CDR3 regions used RNA transcripts. The workflow started with a first-round RT-PCR run with HTBI primers and then moved on to a second-round multiplex PCR. Using its own MiXCR run on the multiplex PCR reads, TCRdb lists one record per CDR3 protein. The table lists hundreds of thousands of distinct CDR3 sequences, about 20% of them singletons. This clonotype came up a few times.

The J gene is TRBJ1-1, the V gene TRBV5-6; no reliable D call. This clonotype was obtained from a woman between 18 and 29 years old with stable Graves' hyperthyroidism. Some clones in this sample may be carry-over from other donors' samples. The specimen sequenced was peripheral blood. The CDR3, as DNA: TGTGCCAGCAGCTTGAGTTCCATGGGAGCTTTCTTT. Protein sequence: CASSLSSMGAFF.